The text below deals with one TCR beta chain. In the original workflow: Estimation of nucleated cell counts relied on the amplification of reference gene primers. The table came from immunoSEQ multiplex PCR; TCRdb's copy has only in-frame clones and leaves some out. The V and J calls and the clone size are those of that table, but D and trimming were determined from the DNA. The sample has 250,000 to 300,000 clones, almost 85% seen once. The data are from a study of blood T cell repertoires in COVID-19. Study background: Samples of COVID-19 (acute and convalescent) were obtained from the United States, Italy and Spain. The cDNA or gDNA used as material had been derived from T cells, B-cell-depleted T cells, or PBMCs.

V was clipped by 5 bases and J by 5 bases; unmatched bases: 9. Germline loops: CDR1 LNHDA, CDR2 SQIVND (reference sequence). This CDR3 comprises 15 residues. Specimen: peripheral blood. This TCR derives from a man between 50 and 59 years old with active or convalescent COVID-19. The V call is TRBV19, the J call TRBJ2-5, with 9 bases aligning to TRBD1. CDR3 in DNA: TGTGCCAGTAGTTACGCAACAGGGGGCGGCGAGACCCAGTACTTC. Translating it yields CASSYATGGGETQYF.